The clone carrying this T cell receptor (beta chain) was detected ten times or more. Antigen specificity is unknown. From the 5' RACE reads, TCRdb called clonotypes with MiXCR, one entry per CDR3 protein. The sample yields under 900,000 distinct CDR3 sequences, approximately 13% seen once. The entry originates in a study of identical twins. General observations from the study: Out-of-frame TCR alpha sharing in monozygotic twins exceeded recombination model predictions.

Another study also made use of these data, one on yellow fever vaccine responses in identical twins.

The TCR originated in a woman in her late teens or twenties in good health. The source material was PBMCs.

The CDR3 here is CASSQGGGFHEQFF. The CDR3 DNA reads as TGCGCCAGCAGCCAAGGCGGGGGGTTCCATGAGCAGTTCTTC. The rearrangement uses TRBV4-1 and TRBJ2-1; TRBD2 matches 8 bases. The CDR3 consists of 14 residues. J gave up 8 bases and V 1 base, and 4 bases lay outside the gene matches. Germline V lookup: CDR1 MGHRA, CDR2 YSYEKL.